This is a list of T cell receptor beta chains from one sample in a study of shared clonotypes between healthy human individuals. The table came from immunoSEQ multiplex PCR; TCRdb's copy has only in-frame clones and leaves some out. Found here are 2 million to 2.5 million clones, 85% to 95% of them singletons; the top ten hold roughly 0.36%. Sequenced input: naive CD4+ T cells from PBMCs. The receptors stem from a man between 18 and 29 years old in good health. Some clones in this sample may be carry-over from other donors' samples. Each CDR3 is given with its conserved first and last residue. Fields, in order: V gene, clone size, J gene, CDR3 protein. Clone size, where shown, is once, few, many, or a class for clones that have expanded.

TRBV15	NA	TRBJ2-5	CATSPSGSGAETQYF
TRBV28	NA	TRBJ1-2	CASRETGFTF
TRBV5-4	NA	TRBJ2-6	CASSWGRVSGANVLTF
TRBV6-6	NA	TRBJ1-5	CASKTTGENQPQHF
TRBV27	NA	TRBJ2-3	CASRQTGGRFPDTQYF
TRBV7-9	NA	TRBJ2-7	CASSLGSRAGGTGSYEQYF
TRBV6-1	NA	TRBJ2-7	CASSPYRDSSYEQYF
TRBV11-2	NA	TRBJ2-2	CASSFGTSGTGELFF
TRBV28	NA	TRBJ2-2	CASSYPNRGQNTGELFF
TRBV2	NA	TRBJ2-2	CASSVLGTDNTGELFF
TRBV4-1	NA	TRBJ1-2	CASSQGGTTNYGYTF
TRBV4-1	NA	TRBJ1-6	CASSQDKNLGSSYNSPLHF
TRBV9	NA	TRBJ1-1	CASSALTVNTEAFF
TRBV27	NA	TRBJ2-2	CASSLRSGELFF
TRBV7-8	NA	TRBJ1-2	CASSVLQGVNYGYTF
TRBV30	NA	TRBJ2-1	CAWSVNNFGEQFF
TRBV10-3	NA	TRBJ1-6	CAISDHLKGINSPLHF
TRBV5-6	NA	TRBJ2-1	CASSLEFRAEQFF
TRBV5-1	NA	TRBJ2-7	CASSLEDASYEQYF
TRBV5-1	NA	TRBJ1-1	CASSLTGLGEAFF
TRBV28	NA	TRBJ2-7	CASSPPRAGGPEQYF
TRBV30	NA	TRBJ1-1	CAWRGAEILNTEAFF
TRBV7-2	NA	TRBJ1-1	CASSLESEAFF
TRBV5-1	NA	TRBJ1-3	CASSLGGSGGANTIYF
TRBV27	once	TRBJ2-5	CASKGGRAGRETQYF
TRBV4-1	NA	TRBJ2-2	CASSPVVGLGTGELFF
TRBV28	few	TRBJ2-7	CASSPDSYEQYF
TRBV2	NA	TRBJ2-2	CASSPERPNTGELFF
TRBV12-5	NA	TRBJ1-5	CASGLWGQGASGQPQHF
TRBV19	NA	TRBJ1-5	CASSIDRSSQPQHF
TRBV7-2	NA	TRBJ1-3	CASTLGQGRNTIYF
TRBV28	NA	TRBJ2-2	CASSLGLTGELFF
TRBV7-9	once	TRBJ2-7	CATKGGASSYEQYF
TRBV10-3	NA	TRBJ1-2	CAISVGTGPNYGYTF
TRBV11-2	NA	TRBJ1-2	CASSLDRRGGYGYTF
TRBV28	NA	TRBJ1-5	CASRTDSNQPQHF
TRBV25-1	NA	TRBJ1-2	CASSDPRQGNYGYTF
TRBV2	NA	TRBJ2-3	CASSGLAGITDTQYF
TRBV9	NA	TRBJ2-4	CASSVEGGPEGVAKNIQYF
TRBV28	NA	TRBJ1-5	CASRGRGSNQPQHF
TRBV7-2	NA	TRBJ2-5	CASSLGDRWTQYF